This T cell receptor delta chain was retrieved from a study of Vδ1+ human thymocytes. The template was reverse-transcribed extracted RNA. Multiplex PCR used pooled V-gene forward primers and a constant-region reverse primer to amplify CDR3s. TCRdb re-called clones from the multiplex PCR reads via CATT. The data hold under 25,000 delta-chain clones, with more than 8% observed a single time. The CDR3 is made up of 18 amino acids. After removal of 0 bases from V and 2 bases from J, the junction contained 11 bases not matched to a gene. Germline V lookup: CDR1 TSWWSYY, CDR2 QGS. Findings of the study overall: Thymic TRG and TRD repertoires appeared highly polyclonal, with Gaussian CDR3 length distributions.

About this clone: Its antigen is still unknown.

V is TRDV1 and J is TRDJ1, with TRDD3 matching over 8 bases. This sequence originates from a child under two years old who had congenital heart surgery. Sequencing used Vdelta1+ gamma-delta thymocytes from the thymus. The subset is: FACS-sorted CD3+ TCRalphabeta- TCRVdelta1+ TCRVdelta2- thymocytes. This CDR3 reads CALGELVYWGPRTDKLIF. As DNA, the CDR3 is TGTGCTCTTGGGGAACTAGTATACTGGGGGCCCCGAACCGATAAACTCATCTTT.